The present T cell receptor (beta chain) was sequenced within a study of blood T cell repertoires in COVID-19. In the original analysis: Amplification of reference gene primers was used by the study to estimate nucleated cell counts. The table came from immunoSEQ multiplex PCR; TCRdb's copy has only in-frame clones and leaves some out. V, J and clone size are those of that table, while D and trimming were read from the DNA. Among about 400,000 clones listed, approximately 91% were seen once. Cohort assignment relied on participant-reported clinical history. The CDR3 has 13 amino acids. Trimming removed 6 bases at V and 7 bases at J, with 12 bases between.

This TCR derives from a woman in her thirties or forties with acute COVID-19. Specimen: PBMCs or T cells enriched from blood (not recorded which). The chain combines TRBV12-3 or TRBV12-4 with TRBJ1-4; D may be TRBD1 (5 bases). CDR3 coding DNA: TGTGCCAGCAGGGGGGGAAGGGGTGAAAAACTGTTTTTT. Its translation is CASRGGRGEKLFF.